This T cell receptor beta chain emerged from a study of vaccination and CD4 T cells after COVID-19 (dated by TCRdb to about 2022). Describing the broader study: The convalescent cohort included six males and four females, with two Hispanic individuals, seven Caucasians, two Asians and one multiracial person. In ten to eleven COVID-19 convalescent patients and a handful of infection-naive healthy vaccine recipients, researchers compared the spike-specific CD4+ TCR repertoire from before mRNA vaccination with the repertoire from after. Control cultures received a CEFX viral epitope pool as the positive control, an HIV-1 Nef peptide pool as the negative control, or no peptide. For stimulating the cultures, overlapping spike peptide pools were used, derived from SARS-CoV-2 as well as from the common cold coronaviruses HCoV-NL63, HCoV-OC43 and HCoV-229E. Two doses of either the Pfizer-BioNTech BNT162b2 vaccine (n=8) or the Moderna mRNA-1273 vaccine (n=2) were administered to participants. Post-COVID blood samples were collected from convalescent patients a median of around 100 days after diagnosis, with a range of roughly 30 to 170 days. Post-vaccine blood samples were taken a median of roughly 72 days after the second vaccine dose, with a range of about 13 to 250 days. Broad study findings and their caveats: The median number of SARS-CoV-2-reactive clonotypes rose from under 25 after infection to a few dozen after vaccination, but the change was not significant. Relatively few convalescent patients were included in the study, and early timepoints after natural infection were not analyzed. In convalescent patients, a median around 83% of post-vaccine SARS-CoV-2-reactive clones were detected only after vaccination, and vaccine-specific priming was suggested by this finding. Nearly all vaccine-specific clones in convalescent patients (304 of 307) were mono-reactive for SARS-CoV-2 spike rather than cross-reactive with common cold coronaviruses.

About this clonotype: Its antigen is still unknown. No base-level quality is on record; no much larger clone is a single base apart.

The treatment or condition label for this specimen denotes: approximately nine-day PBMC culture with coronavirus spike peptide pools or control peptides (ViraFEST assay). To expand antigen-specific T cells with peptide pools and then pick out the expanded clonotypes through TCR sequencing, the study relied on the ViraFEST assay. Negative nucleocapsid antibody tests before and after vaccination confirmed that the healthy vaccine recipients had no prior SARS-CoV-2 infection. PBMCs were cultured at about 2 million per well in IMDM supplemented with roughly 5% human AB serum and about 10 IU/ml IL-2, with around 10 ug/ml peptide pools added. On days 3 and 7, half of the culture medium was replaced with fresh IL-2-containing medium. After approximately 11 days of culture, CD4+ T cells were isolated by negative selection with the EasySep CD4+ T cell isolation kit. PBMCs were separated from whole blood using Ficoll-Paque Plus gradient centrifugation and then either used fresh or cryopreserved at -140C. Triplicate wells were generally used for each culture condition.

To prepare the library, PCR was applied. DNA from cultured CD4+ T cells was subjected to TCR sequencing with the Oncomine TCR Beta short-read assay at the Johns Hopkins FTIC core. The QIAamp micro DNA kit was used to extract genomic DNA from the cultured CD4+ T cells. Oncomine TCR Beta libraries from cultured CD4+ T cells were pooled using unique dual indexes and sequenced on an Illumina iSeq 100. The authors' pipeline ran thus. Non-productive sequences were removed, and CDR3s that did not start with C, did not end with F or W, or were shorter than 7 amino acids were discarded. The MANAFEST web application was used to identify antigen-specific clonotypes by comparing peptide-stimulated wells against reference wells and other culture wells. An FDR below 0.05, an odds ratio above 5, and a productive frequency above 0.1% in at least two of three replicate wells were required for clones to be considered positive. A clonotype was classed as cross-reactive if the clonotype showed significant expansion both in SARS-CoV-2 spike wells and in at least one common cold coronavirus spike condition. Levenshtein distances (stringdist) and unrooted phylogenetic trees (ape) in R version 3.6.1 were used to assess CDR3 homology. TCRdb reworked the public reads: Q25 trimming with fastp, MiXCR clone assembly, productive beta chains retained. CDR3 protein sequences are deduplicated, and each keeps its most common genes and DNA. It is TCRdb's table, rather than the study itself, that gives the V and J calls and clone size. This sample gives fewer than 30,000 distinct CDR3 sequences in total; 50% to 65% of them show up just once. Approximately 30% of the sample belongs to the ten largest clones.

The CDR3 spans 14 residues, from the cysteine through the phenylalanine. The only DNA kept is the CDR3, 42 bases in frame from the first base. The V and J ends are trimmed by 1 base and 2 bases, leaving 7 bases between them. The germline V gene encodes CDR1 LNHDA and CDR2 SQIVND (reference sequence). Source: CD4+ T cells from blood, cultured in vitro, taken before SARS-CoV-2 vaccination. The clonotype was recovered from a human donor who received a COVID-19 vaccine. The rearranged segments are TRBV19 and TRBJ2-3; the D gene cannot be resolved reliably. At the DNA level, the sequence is TGTGCCAGTAGTATAGCACCGAACACAGATACGCAGTATTTT. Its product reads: CASSIAPNTDTQYF.